The entry below describes one T cell receptor (beta chain). Antigen unknown. This entry is derived from a study of glioma-infiltrating T cells. General study points: Above-expected tissue-blood divergence occurred in all gliomas, most in low-grade ones. Tissue and blood shared very few CDR3 sequences.

TCR alpha and beta CDR3 regions were amplified from RNA using iRepertoire nested multiplex PCR. Input was roughly 95-400 ng of tissue mRNA or PBMC total RNA. Each CDR3 protein is one row after TCRdb ran MiXCR on the multiplex PCR reads. The sample yields roughly 200,000 distinct CDR3 sequences, 30% to 40% seen once. The CDR3 totals 16 residues. V shed 8 bases, J shed 8 bases, and the junction held 16 bases outside the gene matches. Germline V gene lookup returns CDR1 LNHDA and CDR2 SQIVND (reference sequence). V and J are TRBV19 and TRBJ2-1; 9 bases fit TRBD2. The sequenced material came from glioma tissue, nonneoplastic brain tissue, or PBMCs (not recorded which). This TCR was sampled from a human donor with low-grade glioma or glioblastoma, undergoing nonglioma brain surgery, or in good health (not recorded which). DNA for the CDR3: TGTGCCAGTCTCGGGGGGTACAGCGGGAGGATGGATGAGCAGTTCTTC. This codes for CASLGGYSGRMDEQFF. Variable domain in full (rest from reference TRBV19 and TRBJ2-1): DGGITQSPKYLFRKEGQNVTLSCEQNLNHDAMYWYRQDPGQGLRLIYYSQIVNDFQKGDIAEGYSVSREKKESFPLTVTSAQKNPTAFYLCASLGGYSGRMDEQFFGPGTRLTVL.